Below are 24 T cell receptor beta chains sequenced from a single sample in a study of T cell repertoires in cytomegalovirus infection (dated by TCRdb to between 2017 and 2020). For sequencing, an Illumina HiSeq 1500 was employed. TCRdb reworked the public reads: Q25 trimming with fastp, MiXCR clone assembly, productive beta chains retained. Each record represents a unique CDR3 protein, reported with the most common genes and DNA among its rows. This sample comprises around 630,000 distinct CDR3 sequences, 20% to 30% of them detected only once. The ten top clones hold 6.5% to 10% of the sample. Sequencing was carried out using CD8+ T cells from PBMCs. These receptor sequences come from a human donor in good health (CMV status not recorded). Some clones in this sample may be carry-over from other donors' samples.

In this sample, this clonotype turned up a few times. The genes are TRBV14 and TRBJ1-6, with D perhaps TRBD1 (6 bases). The CDR3 has 16 residues. Germline CDR1 and CDR2: SGHDN and FVKESK. The V end lost 0 bases, the J end lost 7 bases, and 13 bases lay between the germline ends. Written as DNA, the CDR3 is TGTGCCAGCAGCCAAGAAGGGGGTTATTCGAATTCACCCCTCCACTTT. Its protein product is CASSQEGGYSNSPLHF.

V gene TRBV5-5 combines with J gene TRBJ2-2, with 7 bases lining up with TRBD1. CDR3 length: 17 amino acids. CDR1 and CDR2 (germline): SGHKS, YYEKEE (reference sequence). The ends lost 0 bases at V and 7 bases at J; junction bases unmatched: 12. The CDR3 reads CASSLAFTGDALGELFF. The CDR3 DNA reads TGTGCCAGCAGCTTGGCCTTTACAGGGGACGCCCTCGGGGAGCTGTTTTTT.

As concerns this clonotype: Mismatch with germline at one junction end may stem from a read error. The DNA for the CDR3 is TGTGTCAGCAGCGTACAGACCACCGGGGAGCTGTTTTTT. It codes for CVSSVQTTGELFF. The V and J genes are TRBV25-1 and TRBJ2-2, with D unresolved. There are 13 residues in the CDR3. The germline V gene has CDR1 MGHDK and CDR2 SYGVNS.

On this clonotype: This sequence may be a read error, since a much larger clone differs from it by one base. The chain couples TRBV12-3 or TRBV12-4 to TRBJ2-1; no reliable D call. This CDR3 spans 11 amino acids. The CDR3 nucleotides are TGTGTCAGCAGTTTTGGGCGTGAGCAGTTCTTC. Amino acid sequence: CVSSFGREQFF.

The genes are TRBV11-1 and TRBJ2-1, with TRBD2 matching over 12 bases. The CDR3 is 16 amino acids. Germline-derived CDR1 and CDR2 are SGHAT and FQDESV (reference sequence). Germline trimming cut 4 bases from V and 4 bases from J; bases unmatched to any gene: 5. CDR3: CASSSDLAGGYNEQFF. As DNA, the CDR3 is TGTGCCAGCAGCTCCGATCTAGCGGGGGGGTACAATGAGCAGTTCTTC.

This clonotype was found a few times. J is TRBJ2-1 and V is TRBV20-1; TRBD2 aligns across 8 bases. The germline gives CDR1 DFQATT, CDR2 SNEGSKA (reference sequence). This CDR3 is built from 13 residues. J was trimmed by 5 bases and V by 6 bases; bases with no gene match: 6. The CDR3 protein is CSAPTSADNEQFF. Written as DNA, the CDR3 is TGCAGTGCCCCGACTAGCGCAGACAATGAGCAGTTCTTC.

This clonotype was counted at least ten times. The chain links TRBV7-9 to TRBJ1-2; 9 positions match TRBD1. CDR1 and CDR2 from the germline V gene are SEHNR and FQNEAQ (reference sequence). With V trimmed by 0 bases and J by 7 bases, 15 bases remained unmatched. The length of the CDR3 is 18 residues. CDR3 nucleotides: TGTGCCAGCAGCTTAGCGCGTCATATAAGACAGGGGGAGATTGGCTACACCTTC. This codes for CASSLARHIRQGEIGYTF.

There are many counts of this clonotype. CDR3 region: CASSYLFTADTEAFF. The CDR3 DNA sequence: TGTGCCAGCAGTTATCTCTTCACGGCGGACACTGAAGCTTTCTTT. V usage is TRBV6-1 and J usage is TRBJ1-1; D remains unclear. This CDR3 is built from 15 residues. Germline CDR1 is MNHNS and CDR2 is SASEGT. Trimming stripped 5 bases from V and 3 bases from J, with 16 bases between.

The rearrangement joins TRBV2 to TRBJ2-3, with a weak D call TRBD2 (7 bases). The CDR3 is made up of 13 amino acids. Germline CDR1 SNHLY, CDR2 FYNNEI. Trimming stripped 7 bases from V and 4 bases from J, with 12 bases between. DNA for the CDR3: TGTGCCAGCATCGGGGGGCGGGCAGATACGCAGTATTTT. As protein: CASIGGRADTQYF.

The table lists this clonotype with many counts. The gene calls are TRBV6-2 or TRBV6-3 and TRBJ2-3; D remains ambiguous. V was shortened by 6 bases and J by 12 bases, with 25 bases between the two germline ends. This CDR3 spans 15 amino acids. Germline V CDR1 and CDR2: MNHEY, SVGEGT. The CDR3 loop reads CASSYANLQWSPQYF. CDR3 DNA sequence: TGTGCCAGCAGCTACGCTAATCTTCAGTGGAGCCCCCAGTATTTT.

V usage is TRBV5-1 and J usage is TRBJ2-7; 10 bases map to TRBD1. Losses at the gene ends were 5 bases for V and 12 bases for J; bases not matched to a gene: 5. Germline CDR1 reads SGHRS; CDR2 reads YFSETQ. The CDR3 consists of 11 residues. CDR3 sequence: CASSGTGVAYV. CDR3 sequence (DNA): TGCGCCAGCAGTGGGACAGGGGTCGCGTACGTC.

Points on this clonotype: A much larger clone differs by one base, so this may be a read error. The chain uses TRBV4-1 and TRBJ2-1; TRBD2 agrees at 9 bases. The CDR3 runs 16 residues. Germline V lookup: CDR1 MGHRA, CDR2 YSYEKL. CDR3 DNA: TGTGCCAGCAGACAAGATTGGCGCGGGGGGGCGGGTGAGCAGTTCTTC. This translates into CASRQDWRGGAGEQFF.

The J gene is TRBJ1-1, the V gene TRBV7-9; no clear D gene. CDR3 length: 15 residues. Germline V gene lookup returns CDR1 SEHNR and CDR2 FQNEAQ (reference sequence). V lost 2 bases and J lost 5, with 15 bases in between. CDR3 region: CASSLIGLPGTEAFF. Here the CDR3 DNA reads TGTGCCAGCAGCTTAATAGGGCTGCCGGGGACTGAAGCTTTCTTT.

About this clonotype: A single base separates this from a much larger clone, so it may be a read error. The J gene is TRBJ1-1, the V gene TRBV6-1; no clear D gene. This CDR3 contains 11 residues. The V gene's germline CDR1 is MNHNS and CDR2 SASEGT. Trimming shortened V by 6 bases and J by 3 bases, and 5 bases separated the two germline ends. The CDR3 DNA follows: TGTGCCAGCAGCGCTTACACTGAAGCTTTCTTT. Amino acid sequence: CASSAYTEAFF.

V is TRBV4-3 and J is TRBJ1-1; D might be TRBD1 (6 bases). This CDR3 has 14 amino acids. The germline V and J ends were trimmed by 1 base and 1 base, with 7 bases remaining between them. Per germline, CDR1 LGHNA and CDR2 YSLEER. Here the CDR3 DNA reads TGCGCCAGCAGCCAAGTGGGACAGAACACTGAAGCTTTCTTT. Protein: CASSQVGQNTEAFF.

This clonotype came up a few times. The CDR3 here is CASNTRTGVQPQHF. The CDR3 coding sequence is TGTGCCAGCAATACTAGGACAGGGGTTCAGCCCCAGCATTTT. The V gene is TRBV28, the J gene TRBJ1-5, with TRBD1 matching 9 bases. The CDR3 loop spans 14 amino acids. Losses at the gene ends were 7 bases for V and 6 bases for J; bases not matched to a gene: 7. CDR1 and CDR2 (germline): MDHEN, SYDVKM.

This clonotype came up many times. CDR3 in DNA: TGTGCCGAGGGGGGGGTTACCTACAATGAGCAGTTCTTC. It codes for CAEGGVTYNEQFF. The chain combines TRBV12-3 or TRBV12-4 with TRBJ2-1, with D maybe TRBD2 (7 bases). The ends were cut back, 11 bases at V and 2 bases at J, with 13 bases in the middle. The CDR3 covers 13 residues.

V is TRBV20-1 and J is TRBJ2-1; D is undetermined. V was shortened by 6 bases and J by 3 bases, with 15 bases between the two germline ends. The CDR3 has 14 residues. Germline assignment: CDR1 DFQATT and CDR2 SNEGSKA (reference sequence). The CDR3 is CSALKTSYYNEQFF. The CDR3 DNA reads as TGCAGTGCCCTCAAGACCTCCTACTACAATGAGCAGTTCTTC.

Comment on this clonotype: This could be a read error, since a much larger clone is one nucleotide away. This sequence joins TRBV7-8 and TRBJ2-1, with D unresolved. This CDR3 has 14 residues. Looked up from germline, CDR1 is SGHVS and CDR2 is FQNEAQ. The CDR3 here is CASSLVPRRNKQFF. CDR3 bases: TGTGCCAGCAGCTTAGTACCCAGGCGCAATAAGCAGTTCTTC.

This clonotype occurred a few times. This chain connects TRBV9 to TRBJ2-3; 13 bases are a match to TRBD2. The CDR3 runs 17 residues. V lost 0 bases, J lost 6 bases, and 7 bases stayed unmatched. The germline V gene encodes CDR1 SGDLS and CDR2 YYNGEE. CDR3 in amino acids: CASSVGVTSGGMDTQYF. CDR3 coding DNA: TGTGCCAGCAGCGTAGGAGTGACTAGCGGGGGGATGGATACGCAGTATTTT. The full variable domain, completed using reference TRBV9 and TRBJ2-3, is DSGVTQTPKHLITATGQRVTLRCSPRSGDLSVYWYQQSLDQGLQFLIQYYNGEERAKGNILERFSAQQFPDLHSELNLSSLELGDSALYFCASSVGVTSGGMDTQYFGPGTRLTVL.

This clonotype was seen at least ten times. The J gene is TRBJ1-3, the V gene TRBV7-9; D not resolved. Germline V gene sequence: CDR1 SEHNR, CDR2 FQNEAQ (reference sequence). CDR3 length: 14 amino acids. V was pared by 5 bases and J by 6 bases, with 14 bases between. The CDR3 DNA sequence: TGTGCCAGCAGCCCCCGGGCGGGCTTAAACACCATATATTTT. Translating gives CASSPRAGLNTIYF.

This clonotype was recorded many times. V is TRBV6-2 or TRBV6-3 and J is TRBJ2-1; 7 bases line up with TRBD1. The germline CDR1 and CDR2 sequences are MNHEY and SVGEGT. This CDR3 has 13 residues. V lost 8 bases, J lost 2 bases, and 3 bases stayed unmatched. CDR3 bases: TGTGCCAGCGCAGGGACAGCCTACAATGAGCAGTTCTTC. Translation: CASAGTAYNEQFF.

This clonotype was detected many times. The chain is built from TRBV27 and TRBJ2-2, with no clear D. Germline V gene lookup returns CDR1 MNHEY and CDR2 SMNVEV (reference sequence). CDR3 length equals 13 residues. V was trimmed by 1 base and J by 4 bases, leaving 4 bases between them. The CDR3 bases are TGTGCCAGCAGTTTATTCTCCACCGGGGAGCTGTTTTTT. It translates to CASSLFSTGELFF.

This clonotype appeared a few times. The V gene is TRBV27, the J gene TRBJ2-3; D tentatively reads TRBD1 or TRBD2 (5 bases each). The germline gives CDR1 MNHEY, CDR2 SMNVEV (reference sequence). The CDR3 length is 14 residues. V was shortened by 6 bases and J by 6 bases, with 16 bases between the two germline ends. CDR3 region: CASSGTESGDTQYF. DNA for the CDR3: TGTGCCAGCAGCGGGACCGAGAGCGGCGATACGCAGTATTTT.